The rows below give T cell receptor beta chains drawn from one sample of a study of T-cell reconstitution after alpha-beta-depleted transplantation in children. Each CDR3 protein is one row after TCRdb ran MiXCR on the PCR reads. The data show under 250,000 distinct CDR3 sequences, approximately 17% seen once. The sequenced sample was PBMCs, mostly from graft donor cells, obtained 360 days after TCRalphabeta/CD19-depleted stem cell transplant. These receptor sequences come from a male patient between 2 and 15 years old who had a stem cell transplant for acute lymphoblastic leukemia, so the T cells may come from the graft donor. Both conserved end residues are part of each CDR3. Fields, in order: CDR3 length, V gene, D gene, clone size, J gene, CDR3 protein, CDR3 DNA. D genes are given only for firm matches. Not every row has a clone size; where given, it reads once, few, many or a size class.

>15|TRBV6-5|NA|few|TRBJ2-7
CASSYGRGWTYEQYF
TGTGCCAGCAGTTACGGGAGGGGGTGGACCTACGAGCAGTACTTC
>15|TRBV5-1|NA|few|TRBJ1-1
CASSLDEGRSTEAFF
TGCGCCAGCAGCTTGGATGAGGGGCGGAGCACTGAAGCTTTCTTT
>14|TRBV12-3/TRBV12-4|TRBD1|few|TRBJ1-4
CASRTGTGNEKLFF
TGTGCCAGCAGGACCGGGACAGGAAATGAAAAACTGTTTTTT
>15|TRBV5-1|NA|few|TRBJ1-3
CASSLEIDSGNTIYF
TGCGCCAGCAGCTTGGAAATCGACTCTGGAAACACCATATATTTT
>15|TRBV12-3/TRBV12-4|NA|few|TRBJ2-6
CANRGPFSGANVLTF
TGTGCCAACCGGGGACCCTTCTCTGGGGCCAACGTCCTGACTTTC
>15|TRBV5-5|NA|many|TRBJ2-1
CASSLGGGSYNEQFF
TGTGCCAGCAGCTTGGGTGGGGGTTCCTACAATGAGCAGTTCTTC
>13|TRBV7-2|NA|few|TRBJ1-1
CASSLVMNTEAFF
TGTGCCAGCAGCTTAGTGATGAACACTGAAGCTTTCTTT
>14|TRBV20-1|NA|NA|TRBJ2-2
CSASPGVGTGELFF
TGCAGTGCTAGTCCCGGGGTCGGCACCGGGGAGCTGTTTTTT
>14|TRBV25-1|NA|few|TRBJ1-3
CASTPGSVGNTIYF
TGTGCCAGCACTCCGGGGTCAGTCGGAAACACCATATATTTT
>13|TRBV20-1|NA|few|TRBJ2-1
CSARWSRHNEQFF
TGCAGTGCTAGGTGGAGCCGGCACAATGAGCAGTTCTTC
>14|TRBV7-2|NA|NA|TRBJ2-2
CASSFTGGPGELFF
TGTGCCAGCAGCTTCACCGGGGGACCCGGGGAGCTGTTTTTT
>13|TRBV12-3/TRBV12-4|NA|NA|TRBJ2-7
CASSLAERHEQYF
TGTGCCAGCAGTTTAGCCGAGAGACACGAGCAGTACTTC
>12|TRBV12-3/TRBV12-4|NA|few|TRBJ2-1
CASSPNRNEQFF
TGTGCCAGCAGTCCGAACAGGAATGAGCAGTTCTTC
>15|TRBV5-1|NA|NA|TRBJ2-3
CASSEDQLSTDTQYF
TGCGCCAGCAGCGAAGACCAACTTAGCACAGATACGCAGTATTTT
>14|TRBV2|NA|NA|TRBJ1-6
CASSGGEEFSPLHF
TGTGCCAGCAGTGGAGGGGAGGAATTCTCACCCCTCCACTTT
>16|TRBV20-1|TRBD2|few|TRBJ2-2
CSARDPGLGDTGELFF
TGCAGTGCTAGAGATCCCGGACTAGGGGACACCGGGGAGCTGTTTTTT
>14|TRBV2|TRBD1|NA|TRBJ1-6
CASREDRANSPLHF
TGTGCCAGCAGAGAGGACAGGGCTAATTCACCCCTCCACTTT
>14|TRBV15|NA|many|TRBJ2-3
CATSRDEAADTQYF
TGTGCCACCAGCAGAGATGAGGCGGCAGATACGCAGTATTTT
>15|TRBV29-1|NA|few|TRBJ2-6
CSVLGHLSGANVLTF
TGCAGCGTCCTGGGACACCTCTCTGGGGCCAACGTCCTGACTTTC
>14|TRBV20-1|NA|few|TRBJ2-1
CSAMGQGTNNEQFF
TGCAGTGCTATGGGCCAGGGTACAAACAATGAGCAGTTCTTC
>17|TRBV11-2|TRBD1|NA|TRBJ2-2
CASSQSLQGANTGELFF
TGTGCCAGCAGCCAATCTTTGCAGGGGGCGAACACCGGGGAGCTGTTTTTT
>13|TRBV5-1|NA|few|TRBJ2-3
CASSFEGTDTQYF
TGCGCCAGCAGCTTTGAGGGGACAGATACGCAGTATTTT
>14|TRBV5-1|NA|many|TRBJ2-7
CASSSNDINHEQYF
TGCGCCAGCAGCTCTAACGATATCAACCACGAGCAGTACTTC
>16|TRBV5-4|TRBD1|few|TRBJ2-2
CASSPPGTVNTGELFF
TGTGCCAGCAGCCCCCCCGGGACAGTGAACACCGGGGAGCTGTTTTTT
>15|TRBV6-1|TRBD1|few|TRBJ1-3
CASTLTGLSGNTIYF
TGTGCCAGCACCTTGACAGGGCTCTCTGGAAACACCATATATTTT
>12|TRBV20-1|NA|NA|TRBJ2-1
CSARRGEDEQFF
TGCAGTGCTAGAAGGGGCGAAGATGAGCAGTTCTTC
>13|TRBV12-3/TRBV12-4|NA|many|TRBJ2-3
CASSPTSLGTQYF
TGTGCCAGCAGCCCGACTAGTTTGGGGACGCAGTATTTT
>15|TRBV18|NA|few|TRBJ1-5
CASSPLQASNQPQHF
TGTGCCAGCTCACCACTACAGGCTAGCAATCAGCCCCAGCATTTT
>15|TRBV12-3/TRBV12-4|TRBD1|few|TRBJ2-3
CASSLRGQPTDTQYF
TGTGCCAGCAGCTTGAGGGGACAGCCCACAGATACGCAGTATTTT
>15|TRBV29-1|TRBD1|NA|TRBJ2-2
CSVEYDRGVPGELFF
TGCAGCGTTGAATACGACAGGGGGGTCCCCGGGGAGCTGTTTTTT
>16|TRBV5-1|TRBD1|few|TRBJ2-7
CASSMRTGSLSYEQYF
TGCGCCAGCAGCATGCGGACAGGGTCCCTCTCCTACGAGCAGTACTTC
>15|TRBV6-2/TRBV6-3|NA|few|TRBJ2-2
CASSYSNSWTGELFF
TGTGCCAGCAGTTACTCCAATAGCTGGACCGGGGAGCTGTTTTTT
>14|TRBV7-2|NA|NA|TRBJ2-1
CASSPSGTYNEQFF
TGTGCCAGCAGCCCATCCGGGACCTACAATGAGCAGTTCTTC
>18|TRBV11-1|TRBD2|NA|TRBJ2-3
CASSFSVSGGPNTDTQYF
TGTGCCAGCAGCTTTTCTGTGAGCGGGGGGCCTAACACAGATACGCAGTATTTT
>13|TRBV5-1|NA|NA|TRBJ1-2
CASSFWDTPGYTF
TGCGCCAGCAGCTTCTGGGACACTCCTGGCTACACCTTC
>19|TRBV2|NA|few|TRBJ2-6
CASSEAPIRQYSGANVLTF
TGTGCCAGCAGTGAAGCACCTATTCGACAGTACTCTGGGGCCAACGTCCTGACTTTC
>16|TRBV4-3|TRBD1|few|TRBJ1-2
CASSQDQGGRDYGYTF
TGCGCCAGCAGCCAAGACCAGGGGGGCAGGGACTATGGCTACACCTTC
>13|TRBV7-9|NA|NA|TRBJ2-5
CASSQTVQETQYF
TGTGCCAGCAGCCAGACCGTACAAGAGACCCAGTACTTC
>14|TRBV12-3/TRBV12-4|NA|NA|TRBJ1-1
CASSLRLTETEAFF
TGTGCCAGCAGTTTACGCCTGACGGAGACTGAAGCTTTCTTT
>18|TRBV11-1|NA|few|TRBJ1-2
CASSLFGATGMRDYGYTF
TGTGCCAGCAGCTTATTTGGGGCCACAGGGATGAGGGACTATGGCTACACCTTC
>12|TRBV10-3|TRBD2|NA|TRBJ2-5
CAIGLAEETQYF
TGTGCCATCGGCCTAGCGGAAGAGACCCAGTACTTC
>14|TRBV12-3/TRBV12-4|TRBD2|few|TRBJ2-1
CASAIAGGGVGQFF
TGTGCCAGTGCGATAGCGGGAGGAGGTGTAGGGCAGTTCTTC
>12|TRBV7-9|TRBD1|few|TRBJ2-7
CASSPDRAEQYF
TGTGCCAGCAGCCCCGACAGGGCCGAGCAGTACTTC
>16|TRBV4-3|TRBD2|few|TRBJ2-7
CASSERGTSGTYEQYF
TGCGCCAGCAGCGAACGCGGGACTAGCGGAACCTACGAGCAGTACTTC
>16|TRBV7-9|NA|NA|TRBJ1-2
CASSFSRQEFNYGYTF
TGTGCCAGCAGCTTCAGTAGACAGGAATTTAACTATGGCTACACCTTC
>14|TRBV5-5|NA|many|TRBJ1-6
CASSLSGGNSPLHF
TGTGCCAGCAGCTTGTCCGGGGGGAACTCACCCCTCCACTTT
>13|TRBV14|NA|NA|TRBJ2-5
CASSPQLQETQYF
TGTGCCAGCAGCCCCCAGTTACAAGAGACCCAGTACTTC
>14|TRBV6-1|NA|few|TRBJ2-7
CASSSQQDSYEQYF
TGTGCCAGCAGCTCTCAACAGGATTCCTACGAGCAGTACTTC
>17|TRBV3-1|NA|NA|TRBJ1-1
CASSQTRGDSMNTEAFF
TGTGCCAGCAGCCAAACGAGGGGGGACTCTATGAACACTGAAGCTTTCTTT
>12|TRBV27|NA|few|TRBJ2-3
CASRDITDTQYF
TGTGCCAGCAGAGACATCACAGATACGCAGTATTTT
>12|TRBV3-1|NA|few|TRBJ1-2
CASSQDVHGYTF
TGTGCCAGCAGCCAAGACGTCCATGGCTACACCTTC
>14|TRBV25-1|NA|NA|TRBJ2-3
CASSALRRTDTQYF
TGTGCCAGCAGTGCGCTCCGGAGGACAGATACGCAGTATTTT
>14|TRBV9|NA|few|TRBJ1-4
CASSVSGGSEKLFF
TGTGCCAGCAGCGTTTCTGGGGGAAGTGAAAAACTGTTTTTT